This TCR beta chain derives from a study of regulatory T cells in long-lasting Graves disease. Findings and caveats of the study: Patients with persistent disease showed a bias toward TRBV28, TRBJ1-2 and TRBJ2-5.

Combining iRepertoire HTBI primers with Arm-PCR of CDR3 regions, the authors built TCR beta libraries. A single record per CDR3 protein comes from TCRdb applying MiXCR to the multiplex PCR reads. The sample holds more than 300,000 distinct CDR3 sequences; 10% to 15% are singletons and the top ten take approximately 17%. Time point: newly diagnosed GD, antithyroid drugs for less than 3 months. TCR sequences were obtained from RNA taken from PBMCs. Germline lookup yields CDR1 MRHNA and CDR2 SNTAGT. J lost 3 bases, V lost 0 bases, and 11 bases had no gene match. The CDR3 is made up of 18 amino acids. This clonotype appeared a few times. Its antigen remains unknown. The sample also formed part of further work on T cells in Graves' hyperthyroidism and ophthalmopathy. That source notes: It was uncontrolled infection, other autoimmune disease, pregnancy or lactation that excluded patients.

The sample here was peripheral blood mononuclear cells (PBMCs), taken at new diagnosis, from a patient treated with antithyroid drugs. This receptor was obtained from a woman under 30 with Graves disease. V and J are TRBV6-4 and TRBJ2-3; 8 bases are a match to TRBD2. In DNA form, the CDR3 reads TGTGCCAGCAGTGACTCAGTCCTAGCGGGCGTCTGGACAGATACGCAGTATTTT. Encoded protein: CASSDSVLAGVWTDTQYF.